Listed below are T cell receptor beta chains from one sample, sequenced in a study of CD8 T cells in Susac syndrome. Via MiXCR, TCRdb re-called the immunoSEQ multiplex PCR reads, giving one row per CDR3 protein. The data hold 150,000 or so distinct CDR3 sequences, with roughly 95% observed a single time. The sample consisted of CD4+ T cells from PBMCs. These receptors were obtained from a human donor with multiple sclerosis. Each CDR3 is given with its conserved first and last residue. Fields, in order: V gene, CDR3 protein.

V gene: TRBV12-5
CDR3 protein: CASGQGSPGNTIYF

V gene: TRBV5-6
CDR3 protein: CASSPTVGGRYGYTF

V gene: TRBV6-1
CDR3 protein: CASFGTNGYTF

V gene: TRBV24-1
CDR3 protein: CATSEAGADTQYF

V gene: TRBV7-6
CDR3 protein: CASSSTGTSGRSDTQYF

V gene: TRBV30
CDR3 protein: CAWSDVGSINQPQHF

V gene: TRBV7-9
CDR3 protein: CASSPDRIRDEQFF

V gene: TRBV3-1
CDR3 protein: CASSPLTGEDGYTF

V gene: TRBV29-1
CDR3 protein: CSARSGLRTEAFF

V gene: TRBV14
CDR3 protein: CASSQENEQYF

V gene: TRBV12-3/TRBV12-4
CDR3 protein: CASSSTPGGTRRSYYGYTF

V gene: TRBV7-9
CDR3 protein: CASSRSDTQYF

V gene: TRBV5-1
CDR3 protein: CASSLLAGSTDTQYF

V gene: TRBV5-4
CDR3 protein: CASSTGQVGSYEQYF

V gene: TRBV6-1
CDR3 protein: CASSEHGTGVGYTF

V gene: TRBV2
CDR3 protein: CASSEVLAGGADTQYF

V gene: TRBV13
CDR3 protein: CASSLAANTGANVLTF

V gene: TRBV19
CDR3 protein: CASSIWEAGPNTEAFF

V gene: TRBV10-3
CDR3 protein: CAISDAGTSVRNEQFF

V gene: TRBV20-1
CDR3 protein: CSASRENRGSGYTF

V gene: TRBV29-1
CDR3 protein: CSATKGVSYNEQFF

V gene: TRBV3-1
CDR3 protein: CASSQSGGTDTQYF

V gene: TRBV12-3/TRBV12-4
CDR3 protein: CASSPRRLGVTEAFF

V gene: TRBV7-2
CDR3 protein: CASSLDAGGPSYEQYF

V gene: TRBV20-1
CDR3 protein: CSASRRDYNQPQHF

V gene: TRBV5-1
CDR3 protein: CASSSRTDPYEQYF

V gene: TRBV18
CDR3 protein: CASSRDSLSGNTIYF

V gene: TRBV29-1
CDR3 protein: CSVEGWRGEQYF

V gene: TRBV2
CDR3 protein: CASNGAGWDEQYF

V gene: TRBV6-5
CDR3 protein: CASSYLPDSSYEQYF

V gene: TRBV29-1
CDR3 protein: CSMGGRDYNEQFF

V gene: TRBV6-5
CDR3 protein: CASSWGSLRGYTF

V gene: TRBV5-1
CDR3 protein: CASRAGVTDEQYF

V gene: TRBV4-3
CDR3 protein: CASSQVHGTEAFF

V gene: TRBV20-1
CDR3 protein: CSANRGSPEQYF

V gene: TRBV27
CDR3 protein: CASSFRPPINSPLHF

V gene: TRBV7-2
CDR3 protein: CASSLAFTPWDTQYF

V gene: TRBV7-8
CDR3 protein: CASSSFSRTEAFF

V gene: TRBV18
CDR3 protein: CASSPPAANAEAFF

V gene: TRBV29-1
CDR3 protein: CSVGVLSSLPEAFF

V gene: TRBV2
CDR3 protein: CASTPQSGELFF

V gene: TRBV20-1
CDR3 protein: CSARPGGNDNEQFF

V gene: TRBV9
CDR3 protein: CASSDKGRESGANVLTF

V gene: TRBV2
CDR3 protein: CASRGTSGGYEQYF

V gene: TRBV29-1
CDR3 protein: CSVVGLAGVHEQFF

V gene: TRBV6-1
CDR3 protein: CASSDFRGLVSNQPQHF

V gene: TRBV10-3
CDR3 protein: CAISVVAGAGEQYF

V gene: TRBV20-1
CDR3 protein: CSAHRRGFGNTIYF

V gene: TRBV18
CDR3 protein: CASSPQEEAKNIQYF

V gene: TRBV5-1
CDR3 protein: CASSLEERGYEQYF